This TCR beta chain was sequenced during a study of blood T cells in healthy people across ages (dated by TCRdb to the mid-2010s). In the study overall: In model experiments, template switching captured about one uniquely barcoded TCR beta cDNA molecule for every two T cells. Age-related changes in TCR beta repertoire diversity were measured in the study by deep sequencing normalized with unique cDNA molecular identifiers. To avoid experimental bias, donors of different ages were distributed randomly across sequencing lanes. Two additional independent replicas of 1 million unique cDNA reads from the same blood draw were analyzed for two donors (one aged 18 to 29 and one aged 80 or older). Four age groups were formed from the donors: young (average about 15 years), middle-aged (just under 40), aged (roughly 56) and long-lived (less than 85).

The library relied on 5' RACE. Sequencing instrument: Illumina HiSeq 2500. A second PCR of roughly 6 to 11 cycles was run with a J-beta primer mix and a sample-barcoded 5' primer. Each TCR beta cDNA molecule received a unique molecular identifier from a template-switch 5' adaptor carrying 12 random nucleotides. At least 2.5 million CDR3-containing paired-end reads were obtained from each sample. All of the RNA was converted into first-strand cDNA using the Mint cDNA synthesis kit, with a TRBC-specific oligonucleotide serving as the primer. After uracil-DNA glycosylase treatment, a first 18-cycle PCR used universal primers M1SS and BC2_uni_R on all cDNA. In the authors' own workflow: For normalization, 1 million high-quality reads were randomly selected from each sample, with every read carrying a distinct molecular identifier. Instead of being binned into consensus sequences, reads with shared molecular identifiers were discarded. MiTCR, run with a Q25 quality threshold and the strictest error-elimination algorithm, handled CDR3 identification, clonotype clustering and error correction. A nonparametric unseen species model with Euler transformation was used to estimate lower-bound total TCR beta diversity. TCRdb handled the public reads itself, with Q25 trimming in fastp and clone calling in MiXCR, and kept productive beta chains. Every entry covers one CDR3 protein and lists the most common genes and DNA from its rows. The V and J calls and clone size come from TCRdb's table, not from the authors' own analysis. This sample holds around 990,000 distinct CDR3 sequences; about two fifths were observed only once. The leading ten clones occupy under 15% of the sample.

On this clonotype itself: There is no known antigen for this receptor. No much larger clone exists at a distance of one base, and base qualities are not known.

Study-wide findings and limitations: Observed TCR beta diversity per million T cells fell roughly linearly with age, and a significant reduction was already apparent by age roughly 40. Compared with the aged group, more naive CD4+ T cells, fewer expanded clones and increased TCR diversity were shown by the long-lived group, suggesting age selection. A strong correlation was found between observed TCR beta diversity and the percentage of naive T cells measured by flow cytometry. Estimates of total diversity based on one million sequenced T cells were regarded as lower bounds and as underestimates. Because profiling used bulk unsorted PBMCs, naive and antigen-experienced compartments could not be compared conclusively. The CMV infection status of donors was not known, potentially confounding age-related changes in expanded clonotypes.

The CDR3 covers 13 residues, taking in both the cysteine and the phenylalanine. Of all the DNA, just the CDR3 is kept, 39 bases in frame from base 1. The CDR1 and CDR2 encoded by the germline V gene (reference sequence) are GTSNPN and SVGIG. V drops 2 bases and J drops 7 bases, leaving 9 bases in between. The approximately 39 donors, aged about 6 to 95 years, were systemically healthy Caucasian individuals from Russia. About 10 milliliters of peripheral blood were drawn from each donor into EDTA-treated Vacutainer tubes. PBMCs were isolated by Ficoll-Paque density-gradient centrifugation, with at least 6 million obtained per sample. Trizol reagent was used to extract total RNA from PBMCs, with at least 5 micrograms per sample. For every donor, flow cytometry on a PBMC aliquot measured the percentage of naive CD45RAhigh/CD27high T cells.

The chain was built from TRBV30 and TRBJ1-6; perhaps TRBD1 is the D gene, with 5 bases matching. Sequences were obtained from blood. The receptor comes from a man aged 18 to 35 in good health. The sequenced DNA is TGTGCCTGGAGTAGGGGTTCCAATTCACCCCTCCACTTT. It specifies CAWSRGSNSPLHF. Reference TRBV30 and TRBJ1-6 genes cover what lies past the CDR3, so the full variable domain is SQTIHQWPATLVQPVGSPLSLECTVEGTSNPNLYWYRQAAGRGLQLLFYSVGIGQISSEVPQNLSASRPQDRQFILSSKKLLLSDSGFYLCAWSRGSNSPLHFGNGTRLTVT.